This passage covers 14 T cell receptor beta chains from one sample sequenced in a study of STAT5B mutations in CD4+ large granular lymphocyte leukemia. The method was immunoSEQ multiplex PCR; TCRdb's version includes in-frame clones alone and lacks a portion of them. The sample records over 30,000 clones, approximately 82% being singletons. The specimen sequenced was CD4+ T cells from blood buffy coats. The receptors were gathered from a human donor in good health.

V and J are TRBV29-1 and TRBJ2-1; TRBD2 agrees at 12 bases. The germline V gene has CDR1 SQVTM and CDR2 ANQGSEA. The length of the CDR3 is 13 residues. V lost 6 bases and J lost 9; bases outside the gene matches: 6. The DNA of the CDR3 is TGCAGCGTAGAACGGACTAGCGGGACTGAGCAGTTCTTC. Translated: CSVERTSGTEQFF.

J is TRBJ1-6 and V is TRBV4-3; D may be TRBD1 (6 bases). This CDR3 spans 19 amino acids. Germline lookup yields CDR1 LGHNA and CDR2 YSLEER. Trimming pared 0 bases from V and 4 bases from J, leaving 19 bases between. Written as DNA, the CDR3 is TGCGCCAGCAGCCAAGATCGGATACAGGGAGTTGGGTATAATTCACCCCTCCACTTT. Its translation: CASSQDRIQGVGYNSPLHF.

This clone has only a few counts. The chain employs TRBV7-3 and TRBJ2-2, with D possibly being TRBD1 (6 bases). V was trimmed by 8 bases and J by 4 bases, leaving 14 bases between them. The CDR3 contains 14 residues. Germline CDR1 and CDR2: SGHTA and FQGTGA. CDR3 bases: TGTGCCAGCGGGGACAATATCTTCACCGGGGAGCTGTTTTTT. Protein product: CASGDNIFTGELFF.

The V gene is TRBV4-1, the J gene TRBJ1-4; D unresolved. V lost 1 base and J lost 7, with 7 bases in between. CDR3 length: 13 amino acids. CDR1 and CDR2 from the germline V gene are MGHRA and YSYEKL. The CDR3 DNA is TGCGCCAGCAGCCAAGGAAGAGTTGAAAAACTGTTTTTT. Its protein product is CASSQGRVEKLFF.

The chain carries TRBV10-3 and TRBJ2-7; 10 nucleotides line up with TRBD2. The CDR3 is made up of 20 amino acids. Per the germline V gene, CDR1 is ENHRY and CDR2 is SYGVKD. V dropped 2 bases and J dropped 0; count of bases not matched to a gene: 16. CDR3 bases: TGTGCCATCAGTGAGCGGGGGGGGCTAGCGGGGGCCGCACACTCCTACGAGCAGTACTTC. This gives the protein CAISERGGLAGAAHSYEQYF.

The rearrangement links TRBV7-2 to TRBJ1-2; 7 positions agree with TRBD1. The CDR3 extends over 14 amino acids. The germline CDR1 and CDR2 sequences are SGHTA and FQGNSA. V dropped 5 bases and J dropped 7; count of bases not matched to a gene: 10. In DNA, the CDR3 is TGTGCCAGCAGCATCGACAGGGCCAGCGGTGGCTACACCTTC. Amino acids: CASSIDRASGGYTF.

The chain links TRBV18 to TRBJ1-1; D not resolved. Trimming removed 4 bases at V and 1 base at J, with 10 bases between. This CDR3 region has 14 residues. Germline-derived CDR1 and CDR2 are KGHSH and LQKENI. CDR3 amino acids: CASSLRNSNTEAFF. In nucleotides, the CDR3 is TGTGCCAGCTCACTCCGAAACTCGAACACTGAAGCTTTCTTT.

CDR3 amino acids: CASRAAGSAGNTIYF. The CDR3 DNA sequence: TGTGCCAGCAGGGCTGCAGGGTCCGCTGGAAACACCATATATTTT. The chain recombines TRBV6-1 with TRBJ1-3; a possible D gene is TRBD1 (5 bases). The CDR3 loop spans 15 amino acids. Germline V lookup: CDR1 MNHNS, CDR2 SASEGT. The V gene lost 6 bases and the J gene lost 2 bases, with 14 bases spanning the gap.

The rearrangement links TRBV27 to TRBJ1-1; D may be TRBD1 (6 bases). The CDR3 is 13 residues long. In germline, CDR1 is MNHEY, CDR2 SMNVEV (reference sequence). Trimming pared 4 bases from V and 7 bases from J, leaving 13 bases between. In nucleotides, the CDR3 is TGTGCCAGCAGTTCACAGGGTCTCCATGAAGCTTTCTTT. Translating gives CASSSQGLHEAFF.

This chain uses TRBV5-6 with TRBJ2-5; 7 bases fit TRBD2. CDR1 SGHDT and CDR2 YYEEEE come from the germline V gene. The junction had 3 bases not matched to a gene; V was cut back by 2 bases and J by 5 bases. This CDR3 spans 13 amino acids. In DNA form, the CDR3 reads TGTGCCAGCAGCTTCGCCGGGAGGGAGACCCAGTACTTC. Amino acids: CASSFAGRETQYF.

This clone was counted between two and nine times. The chain couples TRBV27 to TRBJ2-2, with D uncertain. V lost 5 bases and J lost 4, with 17 bases in between. This CDR3 is 16 amino acids long. Germline V lookup: CDR1 MNHEY, CDR2 SMNVEV (reference sequence). This CDR3 is CASSKAMRPGTGELFF. CDR3 DNA sequence: TGTGCCAGCAGTAAGGCCATGCGTCCGGGCACCGGGGAGCTGTTTTTT.

This chain uses TRBV7-8 with TRBJ2-6; no clear D gene. Trimming removed 5 bases from V and 3 bases from J, with 14 bases in between. The CDR3 length is 16 residues. Looked up from germline, CDR1 is SGHVS and CDR2 is FQNEAQ. CDR3 nucleotide sequence: TGTGCCAGCAGCAGAACTGGCCTCGGTGGGGCCAACGTCCTGACTTTC. It is translated as CASSRTGLGGANVLTF. The full variable domain, rest sourced from reference TRBV7-8 and TRBJ2-6, is GAGVSQSPRYKVAKRGQDVALRCDPISGHVSLFWYQQALGQGPEFLTYFQNEAQLDKSGLPSDRFFAERPEGSVSTLKIQRTQQEDSAVYLCASSRTGLGGANVLTFGAGSRLTVL.

The V call is TRBV7-9, the J call TRBJ2-7, with a weak D call TRBD1 (5 bases). Trimming stripped 6 bases from V and 2 bases from J, with 14 bases between. There are 14 residues in the CDR3. Germline V lookup: CDR1 SEHNR, CDR2 FQNEAQ (reference sequence). DNA for the CDR3: TGTGCCAGCAGTCCGACAGTTAAACCCTACGAGCAGTACTTC. Encoded protein: CASSPTVKPYEQYF.

The chain links TRBV10-3 to TRBJ2-7; D may be TRBD2 (7 bases). CDR1 ENHRY and CDR2 SYGVKD come from the germline V gene. Deletions cut 7 bases from V and 6 bases from J, with 13 bases between. This CDR3 has 12 amino acids. In DNA form, the CDR3 reads TGTGCCATCAAAGGGGGAGGGGTCGAGCAGTACTTC. Residues: CAIKGGGVEQYF.